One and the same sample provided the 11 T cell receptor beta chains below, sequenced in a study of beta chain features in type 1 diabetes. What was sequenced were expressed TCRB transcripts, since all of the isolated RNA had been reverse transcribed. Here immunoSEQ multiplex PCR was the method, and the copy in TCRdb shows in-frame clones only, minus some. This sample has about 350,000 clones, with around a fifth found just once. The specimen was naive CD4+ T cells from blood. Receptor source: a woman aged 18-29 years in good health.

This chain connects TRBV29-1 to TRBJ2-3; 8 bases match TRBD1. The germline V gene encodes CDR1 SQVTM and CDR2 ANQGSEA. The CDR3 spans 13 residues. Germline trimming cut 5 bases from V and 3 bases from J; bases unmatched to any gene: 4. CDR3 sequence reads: CSVWQGATDTQYF. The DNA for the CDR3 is TGCAGCGTTTGGCAGGGGGCAACAGATACGCAGTATTTT.

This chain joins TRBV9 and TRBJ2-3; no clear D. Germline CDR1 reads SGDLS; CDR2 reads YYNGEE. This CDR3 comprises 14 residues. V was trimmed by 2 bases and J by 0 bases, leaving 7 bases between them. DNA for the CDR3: TGTGCCAGCAGCGTGTACAGTAGCACAGATACGCAGTATTTT. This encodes CASSVYSSTDTQYF.

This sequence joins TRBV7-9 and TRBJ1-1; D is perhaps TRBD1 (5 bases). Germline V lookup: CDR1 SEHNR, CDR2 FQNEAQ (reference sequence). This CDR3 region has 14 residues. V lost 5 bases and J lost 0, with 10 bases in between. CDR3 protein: CASSPGGVNTEAFF. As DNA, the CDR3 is TGTGCCAGCAGCCCCGGGGGGGTGAACACTGAAGCTTTCTTT.

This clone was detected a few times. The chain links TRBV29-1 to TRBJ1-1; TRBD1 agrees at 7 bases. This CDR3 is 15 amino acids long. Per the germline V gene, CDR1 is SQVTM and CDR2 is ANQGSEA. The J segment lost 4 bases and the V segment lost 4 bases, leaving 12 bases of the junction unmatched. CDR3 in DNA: TGCAGCGTTGCCCGGGACAGCACCTTGAGCACTGAAGCTTTCTTT. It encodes CSVARDSTLSTEAFF.

The chain's CDR3 is CASRRTGGSGANVLTF. The CDR3 DNA sequence: TGTGCCAGCAGGCGGACAGGGGGTTCTGGGGCCAACGTCCTGACTTTC. This sequence joins TRBV7-2 and TRBJ2-6; 10 nucleotides agree with TRBD1. The CDR3 covers 16 residues. The ends lost 6 bases at V and 1 base at J; junction bases unmatched: 3. Germline V gene data show CDR1 as SGHTA and CDR2 as FQGNSA. The entire variable domain, with the rest obtained from reference TRBV7-2 and TRBJ2-6, is as follows: GAGVSQSPSNKVTEKGKDVELRCDPISGHTALYWYRQSLGQGLEFLIYFQGNSAPDKSGLPSDRFSAERTGGSVSTLTIQRTQQEDSAVYLCASRRTGGSGANVLTFGAGSRLTVL.

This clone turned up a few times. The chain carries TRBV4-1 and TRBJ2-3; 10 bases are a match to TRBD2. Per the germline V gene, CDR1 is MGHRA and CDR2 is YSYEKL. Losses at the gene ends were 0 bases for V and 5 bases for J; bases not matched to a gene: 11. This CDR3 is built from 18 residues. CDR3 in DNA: TGCGCCAGCAGCCAAGAAACCCTGAGCGGGAGGGTTGAAGATACGCAGTATTTT. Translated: CASSQETLSGRVEDTQYF.

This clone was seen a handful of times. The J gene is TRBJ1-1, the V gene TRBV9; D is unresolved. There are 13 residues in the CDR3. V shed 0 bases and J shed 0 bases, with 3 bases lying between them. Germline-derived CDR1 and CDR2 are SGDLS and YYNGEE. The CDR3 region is CASSVALNTEAFF. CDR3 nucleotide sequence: TGTGCCAGCAGCGTAGCTCTGAACACTGAAGCTTTCTTT.

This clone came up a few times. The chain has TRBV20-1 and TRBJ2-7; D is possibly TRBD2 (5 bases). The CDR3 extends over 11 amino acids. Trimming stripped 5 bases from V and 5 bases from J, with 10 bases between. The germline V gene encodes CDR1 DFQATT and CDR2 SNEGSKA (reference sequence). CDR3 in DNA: TGCAGTGCTCACGGGCGGGACGAGCAGTACTTC. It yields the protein CSAHGRDEQYF.

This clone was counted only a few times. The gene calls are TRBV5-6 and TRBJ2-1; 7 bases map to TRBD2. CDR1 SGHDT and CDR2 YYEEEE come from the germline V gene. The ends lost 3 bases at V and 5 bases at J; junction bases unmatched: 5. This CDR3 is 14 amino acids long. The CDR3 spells CASSYGLEDNEQFF. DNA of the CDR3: TGTGCCAGCAGCTACGGACTAGAGGACAATGAGCAGTTCTTC.

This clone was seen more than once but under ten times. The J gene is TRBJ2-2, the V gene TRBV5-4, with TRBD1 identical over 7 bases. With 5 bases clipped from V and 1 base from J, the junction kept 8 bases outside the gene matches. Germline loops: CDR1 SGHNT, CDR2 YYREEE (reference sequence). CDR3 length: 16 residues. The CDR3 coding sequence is TGTGCCAGCAGTCTTGAAGGGGGCTTGAACACCGGGGAGCTGTTTTTT. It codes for CASSLEGGLNTGELFF. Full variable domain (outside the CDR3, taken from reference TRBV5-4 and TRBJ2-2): ETGVTQSPTHLIKTRGQQVTLRCSSQSGHNTVSWYQQALGQGPQFIFQYYREEENGRGNFPPRFSGLQFPNYSSELNVNALELDDSALYLCASSLEGGLNTGELFFGEGSRLTVL.

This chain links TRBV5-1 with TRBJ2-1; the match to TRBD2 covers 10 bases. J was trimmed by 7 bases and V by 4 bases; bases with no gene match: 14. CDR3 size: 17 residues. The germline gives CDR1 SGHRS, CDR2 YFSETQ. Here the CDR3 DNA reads TGCGCCAGCAGCCAACTACCGGGACTAGCGACGCCGAATGAGCAGTTCTTC. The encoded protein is CASSQLPGLATPNEQFF.